One T cell receptor (beta chain) is described in this entry. This clonotype appeared a few times. There is no known antigen for this receptor. No much larger clone exists at a distance of one base, and base qualities are not known. The data originate from a study of spatial heterogeneity in lung cancer (dated by TCRdb to between 2018 and 2021). As for the study more broadly: More beta-chain than alpha-chain transcripts were consistently detected, likely reflecting higher beta-chain transcript abundance. Nonsynonymous mutation counts, determined by whole-exome sequencing of tumor tissue, were related to TCR repertoire features. Both alpha and beta chains were TCR-sequenced in samples taken at surgery, namely 220 tumor regions, roughly 64 matched nontumor lung samples and 56 PBMC samples. The study quantitatively compared TCR alpha and beta repertoires across multiple tumor regions, matched nontumor lung and blood in non-small cell lung cancer. In the raw uncorrected reads, each unique combination of TCR and UMI appeared more than ten times on average. Study-wide conclusions, independent of this receptor: Ubiquitous expanded tumor TCRs showed up in blood more often at tumor resection than at routine follow-up. Additional single-cell paired TCR alpha and beta sequencing was considered necessary to confirm, at a functional level, the hypothesis that regional TCRs recognize regional mutations.

The library was generated by 5' RACE. TCRdb names NextSeq 500 as the instrument used. To allow correction of PCR and sequencing errors, the TCR library protocol tagged every TCR cDNA molecule with a unique molecular identifier. The source study handled its data this way. TCR identification, UMI-based error correction and CDR3 extraction were all carried out with Decombinator tools. Expanded TCRs were defined as those above a frequency of 2 per 1,000, corresponding to the top 1% of the tumor frequency distribution. Rényi diversity was computed with the R vegan package after subsampling each repertoire 100 times to 5,000 TCRs. To build CDR3 similarity networks, amino acid triplet string-kernel similarity was used, and CDR3s were connected when their pairwise similarity was above 0.82. TCRdb reprocessing: public reads trimmed at Q25 with fastp, clones called with MiXCR, in-frame beta chains kept. One record per CDR3 amino acid sequence lists the most common genes and DNA. The V and J calls were not made by the authors but by TCRdb's processing. In all, the sample holds 90,000 or so distinct CDR3 sequences, and over 8.5% of those were seen once. The leading ten clones occupy 6% to 7.5% of the sample.

The CDR1 and CDR2 encoded by the germline V gene (reference sequence) are SGHNT and YYREEE. From the cysteine up to the phenylalanine, the CDR3 has a length of 15 residues. Left in the record is the CDR3 DNA by itself, 45 bases read in frame from the first base. V was cut back by 4 bases and J by 4 bases, leaving a gap of 18 bases between them. The time point label corresponds to: sample taken at primary tumor resection. Without any cell sorting, TCR sequencing was performed on whole RNA extracted either from tumor and nontumor lung tissue or from cryopreserved PBMC samples. The donors were about 71 patients from the lung TRACERx cohort who had early-stage, untreated non-small cell lung cancer. Only patients for whom sufficient RNA was available from at least two tumor regions were selected for TCR sequencing.

The chain uses TRBV5-4 and TRBJ2-7, with the D assignment possibly TRBD1 or TRBD2, given 5 matching bases for each. The receptor was derived from a male donor with early-stage non-small cell lung cancer. Specimen: PBMCs, collected at surgery. For the CDR3, the sequence is CASSPSGTETYEQYF. The sequenced DNA is TGTGCCAGCAGCCCCTCCGGGACGGAAACTTACGAGCAGTACTTC.